This T cell receptor beta chain is drawn from a study of cytomegalovirus exposure and HLA in healthy donors. A multiplex PCR was run with 60 Vbeta primers and 13 Jbeta primers. In the authors' methods: Among the unique TCR beta chains that a later analysis counted, about 86 million in all, roughly 9.9 million were shared. Assay: immunoSEQ multiplex PCR; the TCRdb copy retains only in-frame clones and omits some. V and J calls and clone size are those listed in that table; D and trimming were worked out from the DNA. The data show about 77,000 clones, around 79% seen once. As for this clone: The antigen is unknown.

V was cut by 1 base and J by 0 bases, with 10 bases left in between. The CDR3 loop spans 16 amino acids. CDR1 and CDR2 from the germline V gene are LGHNA and YSLEER. Study findings and constraints: Earlier findings revealed that most TCR beta V segments proved productive either about 87% or about 30% of the time. The authors later found HLA-associated TCR beta chains more clonally expanded than equally common others.

This receptor was taken from a middle-aged man in good health and CMV-seronegative. What was sequenced was PBMCs. This rearrangement joins TRBV4-3 to TRBJ1-5; D uncertain. This CDR3 is CASSQGNGLSNQPQHF. Here the CDR3 DNA reads TGCGCCAGCAGCCAAGGGAACGGACTTAGCAATCAGCCCCAGCATTTT.